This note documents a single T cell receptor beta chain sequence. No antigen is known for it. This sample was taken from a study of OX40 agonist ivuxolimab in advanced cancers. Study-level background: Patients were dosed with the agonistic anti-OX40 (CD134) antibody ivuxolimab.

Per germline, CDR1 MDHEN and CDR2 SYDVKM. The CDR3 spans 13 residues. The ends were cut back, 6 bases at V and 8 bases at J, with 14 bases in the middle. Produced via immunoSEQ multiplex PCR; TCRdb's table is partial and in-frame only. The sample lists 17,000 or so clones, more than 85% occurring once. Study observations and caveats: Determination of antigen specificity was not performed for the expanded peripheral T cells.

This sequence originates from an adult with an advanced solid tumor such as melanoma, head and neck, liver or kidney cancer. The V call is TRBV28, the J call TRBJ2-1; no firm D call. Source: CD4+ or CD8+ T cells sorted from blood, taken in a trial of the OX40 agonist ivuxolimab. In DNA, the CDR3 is TGTGCCAGCAGGAGGCAGAGCCATCATGAGCAGTTCTTC. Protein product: CASRRQSHHEQFF.